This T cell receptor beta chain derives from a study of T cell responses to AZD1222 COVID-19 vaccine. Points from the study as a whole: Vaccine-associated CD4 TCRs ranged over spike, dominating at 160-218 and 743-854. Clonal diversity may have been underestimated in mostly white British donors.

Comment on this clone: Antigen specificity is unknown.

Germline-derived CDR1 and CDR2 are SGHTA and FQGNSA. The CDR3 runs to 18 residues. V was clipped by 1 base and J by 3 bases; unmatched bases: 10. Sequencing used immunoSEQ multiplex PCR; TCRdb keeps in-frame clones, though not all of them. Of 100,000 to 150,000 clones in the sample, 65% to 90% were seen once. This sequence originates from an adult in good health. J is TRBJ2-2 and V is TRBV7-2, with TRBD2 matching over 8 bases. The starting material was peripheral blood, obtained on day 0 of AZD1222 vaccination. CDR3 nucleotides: TGTGCCAGCAGCTTAGGGAGGCTAGCGGGCGTGGACACCGGGGAGCTGTTTTTT. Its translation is CASSLGRLAGVDTGELFF.